Below, one T cell receptor beta chain is given with its context. This sample was taken from a study of blood T cell repertoires in COVID-19. About the study: T cells, B-cell-depleted T cells, or PBMCs supplied cDNA or gDNA.

The CDR3 has 13 residues. Germline V gene sequence: CDR1 MGHDK, CDR2 SYGVNS. V lost 6 bases, J lost 5 bases, and 13 bases lay in between. Assay: immunoSEQ multiplex PCR; the TCRdb copy retains only in-frame clones and omits some. The sample includes roughly 300,000 clones, about four fifths of them seen just once. The chain joins TRBV25-1 to TRBJ1-1, with D possibly matching TRBD1 (6 bases). Source material: peripheral blood. The TCR comes from a woman aged 50 to 65 with acute or convalescent COVID-19. The CDR3 loop reads CASSNYRETEAFF. CDR3 coding DNA: TGTGCCAGCAGCAATTACAGGGAGACTGAAGCTTTCTTT. Based on the CDR3 plus reference TRBV25-1 and TRBJ1-1, the full variable domain is EADIYQTPRYLVIGTGKKITLECSQTMGHDKMYWYQQDPGMELHLIHYSYGVNSTEKGDLSSESTVSRIRTEHFPLTLESARPSHTSQYLCASSNYRETEAFFGQGTRLTVV.